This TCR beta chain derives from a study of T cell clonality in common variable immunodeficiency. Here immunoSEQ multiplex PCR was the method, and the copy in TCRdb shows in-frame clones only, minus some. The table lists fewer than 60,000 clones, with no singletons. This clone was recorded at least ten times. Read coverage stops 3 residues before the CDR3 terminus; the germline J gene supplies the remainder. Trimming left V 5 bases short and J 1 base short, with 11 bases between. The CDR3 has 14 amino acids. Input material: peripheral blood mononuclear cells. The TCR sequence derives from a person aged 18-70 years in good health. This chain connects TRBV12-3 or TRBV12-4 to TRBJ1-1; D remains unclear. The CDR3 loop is CASSRGITNTEAFF. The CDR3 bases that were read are TGTGCCAGCAGTCGCGGGATTACGAACACTGAA.